The clone carrying this T cell receptor beta chain was seen at least ten times. This CDR3 has 13 residues. The germline V and J ends were trimmed by 6 bases and 6 bases, with 14 bases remaining between them. This sample was included in a study of Graves' ophthalmopathy and Graves' hyperthyroidism. Beta-chain TCR CDR3 regions were amplified from RNA transcripts. A first-round RT-PCR used HTBI primers, followed by a second-round multiplex PCR. TCRdb re-called the multiplex PCR reads with MiXCR, one entry per CDR3 protein. Here the sample spans hundreds of thousands of distinct CDR3 sequences, 45% being singletons. The authors diagnosed from clinical symptoms, serum thyroxine, TRAb, thyroid ultrasound and orbital computed tomography.

The sample taken for sequencing was peripheral blood. The chain recombines TRBV12-3 or TRBV12-4 with TRBJ1-2; D is perhaps TRBD1 (6 bases). The sequence was collected from an adult man with Graves' ophthalmopathy. The CDR3 region is CASSIRDIDGYTF. CDR3 bases: TGTGCCAGCAGCATACGGGACATCGATGGCTACACCTTC.